This T cell receptor (beta chain) originates from a study of shared clonotypes between healthy human individuals. Among the unsorted PBMC samples, replicate PCRs used around 0.3 ug DNA, some 30,000 T cell genomes. Measured with immunoSEQ multiplex PCR; TCRdb has only the in-frame clones, and not every one. Counted here are 450,000 to 500,000 clones, approximately 80% occurring once; the ten biggest clones make up 10% to 15%. A few counts support this clone. Antigen specificity is unknown. Findings and limits, study-wide: Sampling covered blood only; tissue repertoires likely differ.

Donors had no recently reported acute infections or vaccinations and were HIV-negative. Deletions cut 6 bases from V and 0 bases from J, with 9 bases between. Germline V lookup: CDR1 MDHEN, CDR2 SYDVKM. The CDR3 covers 13 residues. The source material was PBMCs. This clonotype was sampled from a woman aged 40 to 49 in good health. Some clones in this sample may be carry-over from other donors' samples. V usage is TRBV28 and J usage is TRBJ2-7, with D hard to call. In nucleotides, the CDR3 is TGTGCCAGCAGACAAACGAGCTCCTACGAGCAGTACTTC. This encodes CASRQTSSYEQYF. Complete variable domain (other parts from reference TRBV28 and TRBJ2-7): DVKVTQSSRYLVKRTGEKVFLECVQDMDHENMFWYRQDPGLGLRLIYFSYDVKMKEKGDIPEGYSVSREKKERFSLILESASTNQTSMYLCASRQTSSYEQYFGPGTRLTVT.